This TCR beta chain is from a study of type 1 regulatory T cells. The wider study: This in vitro CD4 product, T-allo10, is enriched for Tr1 cells and alloantigen-specific.

TCRdb independently ran MiXCR on the reads; one entry per CDR3 protein. The table has some 89,000 distinct CDR3 sequences, around a third seen once; the top ten hold about 2.4%. The germline gives CDR1 DFQATT, CDR2 SNEGSKA (reference sequence). V trimming: 5 bases; J trimming: 4 bases; junction bases outside the gene matches: 12. The CDR3 totals 15 residues. V and J are TRBV20-1 and TRBJ2-3; TRBD2 aligns across 7 bases. The sequenced sample consisted of CD4+ T cells, either the whole sample or a sorted fraction (not recorded which). This TCR came from a human donor in good health. In nucleotides, the CDR3 is TGCAGTGCTCCTGGGGGAGGGGAGAGCGCAGATACGCAGTATTTT. It translates to CSAPGGGESADTQYF.